The clone carrying this T cell receptor beta chain came up many times. Its cognate antigen is unknown. The data stem from a study of molecular identifiers for immune sequencing clone quantification. Study summary: In replicates, RNA taken from roughly 18,000 or 92,000 naive CD8 cells was divided five ways, and four portions underwent sequencing. Study conclusions and caveats: Clones that exceeded 20 RNA copies held over 99% of effector molecules, yet under 1% in naive cells.

Each CDR3 protein is one row after TCRdb ran MiXCR on the PCR reads. The profile shows a few hundred thousand distinct CDR3 sequences, under 25% of them singletons. The receptor's source is a human donor in good health. Some libraries in this study had Jurkat cell RNA spiked in. Specimen: naive CD8+ T cells from blood, with Jurkat cell RNA spiked in. Sample subset: FACS-sorted CD8+CD4-CCR7+CD45RA+ naive T cells.

The DNA for the CDR3 is TGCGCCAGCAGTCAATATCTCGGAGACGGGACGGGGAACACCGGGGAGCTGTTTTTT. Translated: CASSQYLGDGTGNTGELFF. This chain connects TRBV23-1 to TRBJ2-2; D assignment may be TRBD1 or TRBD2 (5 bases each). TRBV23-1 belongs to the ORF category, with a function that is uncertain. V was cut by 1 base and J by 1 base, with 19 bases left in between. The CDR3 sequence is 19 residues long.